This T cell receptor (beta chain) emerged from a study of blood T cell repertoires in COVID-19. Libraries were prepared by immunoSEQ multiplex PCR; TCRdb keeps only in-frame clonotypes and omits some of them. This sample has a few hundred thousand clones, with more than 70% found just once. With V trimmed by 5 bases and J by 5 bases, 11 bases remained unmatched. The CDR3 is 15 amino acids. Germline assignment: CDR1 PRHDT and CDR2 FYEKMQ (reference sequence). J is TRBJ2-5 and V is TRBV13; 7 bases fit TRBD1. Material for sequencing was peripheral blood. The sequence came from a woman between 18 and 30 years old with acute or convalescent COVID-19. CDR3 amino acids: CASSALGQWLETQYF. The DNA of the CDR3 is TGTGCCAGCAGCGCCCTGGGACAGTGGTTGGAGACCCAGTACTTC.